Listed below are T cell receptor beta chains from one sample, sequenced in a study of molecular identifiers for immune sequencing clone quantification. TCRdb passed the PCR reads through MiXCR, listing each CDR3 protein once. This table holds some 41,000 distinct CDR3 sequences, 24% found once. The sequencing input was naive CD8+ T cells from blood, with Jurkat cell RNA spiked in. Source of these receptors: a human donor in good health. Some libraries in this study had Jurkat cell RNA spiked in. The CDR3 runs from the conserved cysteine through the conserved F or W. The D gene is left open where the match is weak. The size field is filled for only some rows; it gives once, few, many or a size class.

TGTGCCAGCCGCCCGCCAGGGCTGAAGGCTTTCTTT,CASRPPGLKAFF,TRBV11-2,TRBJ1-1,NA,NA
TGTGCCAGCAGTTTGCAGTTGATACTAGGACAGGGGGCCCACGAGCAGTACTTC,CASSLQLILGQGAHEQYF,TRBV12-3/TRBV12-4,TRBJ2-7,TRBD1,many
TGCGCCAGCAGCTTGACGAGGGGGCCTTTTTCATCAGATACGCAGTATTTT,CASSLTRGPFSSDTQYF,TRBV5-1,TRBJ2-3,TRBD1,many
TGTGCCAGCAGTCCTAATGGCGATACGCAGTATTTT,CASSPNGDTQYF,TRBV6-1,TRBJ2-3,NA,medium-sized
TGTGCCACCCCCGGTATCTCCGGGGAGCTGTTTTTT,CATPGISGELFF,TRBV7-9,TRBJ2-2,NA,many
TGTGCCGGCAGCAACCGGGACAAGCAAGAGACCCAGTACTTC,CAGSNRDKQETQYF,TRBV7-9,TRBJ2-5,NA,NA
TGTGCCAGCCTCCAGAGGGGGAGGAACACTGAAGCTTTCTTT,CASLQRGRNTEAFF,TRBV12-3/TRBV12-4,TRBJ1-1,NA,many
TGTGCCAGCAGCGACAGCTCTAGCACAGATACGCAGTATTTT,CASSDSSSTDTQYF,TRBV5-6,TRBJ2-3,NA,many
TGTGCCAGCAGCTTGGCGGTGGGGGTTCGCGAGCAGTACTTC,CASSLAVGVREQYF,TRBV2,TRBJ2-7,NA,NA
TGCAGTGCTAGAGACGAGGGCGGGGTTACAGATACGCAGTATTTT,CSARDEGGVTDTQYF,TRBV20-1,TRBJ2-3,NA,many
TGTGCCAGCAGTTTTGGAGGAAACATTCAGTACTTC,CASSFGGNIQYF,TRBV12-3/TRBV12-4,TRBJ2-4,NA,NA
TGTGCTAGTGGTTTGGTAGTAGGGTCACTCTCTGAGAAATACGAGCAGTACTTC,CASGLVVGSLSEKYEQYF,TRBV12-5,TRBJ2-7,NA,many
TGTGCCAGTAGTGCGATACTCCACTCTAGCGGGAGTTACAATGAGCAGTTCTTC,CASSAILHSSGSYNEQFF,TRBV19,TRBJ2-1,TRBD2,NA
TGTGCCATCAGTGGGGCCGATCAAGAGACCCAGTACTTC,CAISGADQETQYF,TRBV10-3,TRBJ2-5,NA,many
TGCAGTGCCAAGCCGGGGGGCCGAGTCGAGTACACTGAAGCTTTCTTT,CSAKPGGRVEYTEAFF,TRBV20-1,TRBJ1-1,NA,NA
TGTGCCAGCAGCTCTCCGACAGGAGGGAGCACAGATACGCAGTATTTT,CASSSPTGGSTDTQYF,TRBV7-9,TRBJ2-3,NA,many
TGTGCCAGCAGTCCCGACGCAAGACCCTCCTACGAGCAGTACTTC,CASSPDARPSYEQYF,TRBV28,TRBJ2-7,NA,many
TGTGCCAGCAGTGTCTGGGGGCCACAAGAGACCCAGTACTTC,CASSVWGPQETQYF,TRBV25-1,TRBJ2-5,NA,many
TGTGCCAGCAGCTTAGCGGCGGGAGGGAAGACTGAAGCTTTCTTT,CASSLAAGGKTEAFF,TRBV7-9,TRBJ1-1,NA,many
TGCAGCGTTGAAGTGGGGTGGGAGGGCTCCTCCAAAAGCTCCTACAATGAGCAGTTCTTC,CSVEVGWEGSSKSSYNEQFF,TRBV29-1,TRBJ2-1,TRBD2,NA
TGTGCCTGGATGGACACTGAAGCTTTCTTT,CAWMDTEAFF,TRBV30,TRBJ1-1,NA,many
TGTGCCAGCAGCCAATCATTAGAGACCCAGTACTTC,CASSQSLETQYF,TRBV14,TRBJ2-5,NA,many
TGTGCCAGCAGTTACCAAGGGACTAGCGGGGAGCAGTTCTTC,CASSYQGTSGEQFF,TRBV6-5,TRBJ2-1,TRBD2,NA
TGCAGCGTTAATTGGGGAGACGAGCAGTACTTC,CSVNWGDEQYF,TRBV29-1,TRBJ2-7,NA,many